A single sample gave rise to the 16 T cell receptor beta chains below, sequenced in a study of shared clonotypes between healthy human individuals. The naive CD8 subset, CD45RO-negative cells positively selected for CCR7, excluded terminally differentiated effector memory CD45RA+ cells. TCRdb's table, derived via immunoSEQ multiplex PCR, lists solely in-frame clones and lacks some. The sample yields 660,000 or so clones, 95% to 97% seen once. The sequenced material came from naive CD8+ T cells sorted from blood. These receptors all stem from a woman aged 25 to 39 in good health.

This clone was recorded only once. The genes are TRBV10-2 and TRBJ1-1; D is possibly TRBD1 (6 bases). CDR3 size: 15 residues. Germline CDR1 is WSHSY and CDR2 is SAAADI. V lost 4 bases and J 2 bases, leaving 14 bases between the germline ends. In DNA, the CDR3 is TGCGCCAGCAGTGTATCAGGGGCGCGAAACACTGAAGCTTTCTTT. Protein sequence: CASSVSGARNTEAFF.

V usage is TRBV4-1 and J usage is TRBJ2-1; TRBD2 agrees at 7 bases. The germline CDR1 and CDR2 sequences are MGHRA and YSYEKL. The CDR3 covers 20 residues. Unmatched junction bases numbered 24, after V lost 3 bases and J lost 7 bases. CDR3 nucleotides: TGCGCCAGCAGCCAGTACCCCACACAAAGACTAGCCGACGAGAGTAATGAGCAGTTCTTC. Translation gives CASSQYPTQRLADESNEQFF.

Here the CDR3 DNA reads TGTGCCAGCAGCCACCTGACTAGCGGGACCTACGAGCAGTACTTC. Translation gives CASSHLTSGTYEQYF. The V gene is TRBV4-2, the J gene TRBJ2-7, with 11 bases that match TRBD2. The germline gives CDR1 LGHNA, CDR2 YNFKEQ. The V segment lost 3 bases and the J segment 2 bases; nucleotides outside the gene matches: 3. There are 15 residues in the CDR3.

This chain links TRBV28 with TRBJ2-4; 8 positions match TRBD2. Germline CDR1 is MDHEN and CDR2 is SYDVKM. This CDR3 is 15 amino acids long. J gave up 10 bases and V 6 bases, and 14 bases lay outside the gene matches. The CDR3, as DNA: TGTGCCAGCAGGACTGTAGCGGGACCGCCGGGGATTCAGTACTTC. Its translation is CASRTVAGPPGIQYF.

V usage is TRBV14 and J usage is TRBJ2-1; D remains ambiguous. This CDR3 is 12 amino acids long. Per germline, CDR1 SGHDN and CDR2 FVKESK. V gave up 0 bases and J gave up 9 bases, with 6 bases separating them. Written as DNA, the CDR3 is TGTGCCAGCAGCCAAGATCATCGTGAGCAGTTCTTC. Encoded protein: CASSQDHREQFF.

J is TRBJ2-1 and V is TRBV7-9; TRBD2 aligns across 11 bases. Germline loops: CDR1 SEHNR, CDR2 FQNEAQ (reference sequence). Germline trimming cut 5 bases from V and 8 bases from J; bases unmatched to any gene: 2. The CDR3 is 13 amino acids. The CDR3 DNA reads as TGTGCCAGCAGCCCGGGACTAGCGGATGAGCAGTTCTTC. Translated, it gives CASSPGLADEQFF.

CDR3 bases: TGTGCCAGCAGCTCAGGAAAAGACCCCGGGGAGCTGTTTTTT. The encoded protein is CASSSGKDPGELFF. The chain carries TRBV7-9 and TRBJ2-2; no clear D gene. CDR1 SEHNR and CDR2 FQNEAQ come from the germline V gene (reference sequence). V lost 4 bases, J lost 6 bases, and 12 bases lay in between. The CDR3 is 14 amino acids.

This chain links TRBV28 with TRBJ2-2; D is unclear. Germline CDR1 MDHEN, CDR2 SYDVKM. The V and J ends lost 0 bases and 2 bases respectively, with 7 bases between them. The CDR3 totals 15 residues. In DNA form, the CDR3 reads TGTGCCAGCAGTTTATGGCCACGAAACACCGGGGAGCTGTTTTTT. Its protein product is CASSLWPRNTGELFF.

The chain recombines TRBV9 with TRBJ2-7; D not resolved. Germline-derived CDR1 and CDR2 are SGDLS and YYNGEE. The length of the CDR3 is 11 residues. Trimming left V 4 bases short and J 5 bases short, with 7 bases between. The CDR3 DNA follows: TGTGCCAGCAGCTCCACGCACGAGCAGTACTTC. It yields the protein CASSSTHEQYF.

The rearrangement joins TRBV27 to TRBJ1-5; D is undetermined. Germline loops: CDR1 MNHEY, CDR2 SMNVEV (reference sequence). The CDR3 sequence is 12 residues long. The V and J ends lost 6 bases and 6 bases respectively, with 9 bases between them. The CDR3 is CASRRSPQPQHF. The CDR3 nucleotides read TGTGCCAGCAGAAGGTCGCCTCAGCCCCAGCATTTT.

The chain carries TRBV2 and TRBJ2-1, with 8 bases fitting TRBD1. Trimming removed 6 bases from V and 6 bases from J; junction bases left unmatched: 4. This CDR3 contains 13 residues. Germline CDR1 reads SNHLY; CDR2 reads FYNNEI. CDR3 sequence (DNA): TGTGCCAGCAGAGGCCAGGGGGCCAATGAGCAGTTCTTC. Translation gives CASRGQGANEQFF. Variable domain in full (rest from reference TRBV2 and TRBJ2-1): EPEVTQTPSHQVTQMGQEVILRCVPISNHLYFYWYRQILGQKVEFLVSFYNNEISEKSEIFDDQFSVERPDGSNFTLKIRSTKLEDSAMYFCASRGQGANEQFFGPGTRLTVL.

J is TRBJ1-6 and V is TRBV5-6; no definite D call. The germline gives CDR1 SGHDT, CDR2 YYEEEE. The CDR3 extends over 15 amino acids. V was clipped by 0 bases and J by 6 bases, with 10 bases between them. The CDR3 coding sequence is TGTGCCAGCAGCTTGGGAGTAGCGGCTAATTCACCCCTCCACTTT. Translation: CASSLGVAANSPLHF. The full variable domain, completed using reference TRBV5-6 and TRBJ1-6, is DAGVTQSPTHLIKTRGQQVTLRCSPKSGHDTVSWYQQALGQGPQFIFQYYEEEERQRGNFPDRFSGHQFPNYSSELNVNALLLGDSALYLCASSLGVAANSPLHFGNGTRLTVT.

This chain uses TRBV2 with TRBJ2-2; TRBD1 matches at 7 bases. The CDR3 consists of 16 residues. V shed 4 bases and J 4 bases; nucleotides not matched to a gene: 9. The germline CDR1 and CDR2 sequences are SNHLY and FYNNEI. The CDR3 nucleotides are TGTGCCAGCAGTGCAGCCGACAGGGAAGGCACCGGGGAGCTGTTTTTT. It specifies CASSAADREGTGELFF.

This sequence joins TRBV27 and TRBJ2-7; the match to TRBD1 covers 10 bases. V was clipped by 1 base and J by 6 bases; unmatched bases: 12. The V gene's germline CDR1 is MNHEY and CDR2 SMNVEV (reference sequence). The CDR3 extends over 17 amino acids. CDR3 amino acids: CASSLLFAGQGSFEQYF. In DNA form, the CDR3 reads TGTGCCAGCAGTTTATTATTCGCGGGACAGGGGTCTTTCGAGCAGTACTTC.

This chain connects TRBV19 to TRBJ2-7; 8 nucleotides match TRBD2. In germline, CDR1 is LNHDA, CDR2 SQIVND (reference sequence). J was trimmed by 3 bases and V by 3 bases; bases with no gene match: 7. The CDR3 is 15 residues long. This CDR3 is CASSMSPSGYYEQYF. The CDR3 DNA is TGTGCCAGTAGTATGAGTCCTAGCGGGTACTACGAGCAGTACTTC. Using reference TRBV19 and TRBJ2-7 for the parts outside the CDR3, the full variable domain is DGGITQSPKYLFRKEGQNVTLSCEQNLNHDAMYWYRQDPGQGLRLIYYSQIVNDFQKGDIAEGYSVSREKKESFPLTVTSAQKNPTAFYLCASSMSPSGYYEQYFGPGTRLTVT.

The chain is built from TRBV7-9 and TRBJ2-2; the match to TRBD2 covers 9 bases. The CDR3 runs to 16 residues. V lost 4 bases, J lost 5 bases, and 8 bases stayed unmatched. Germline lookup yields CDR1 SEHNR and CDR2 FQNEAQ (reference sequence). The CDR3 nucleotides read TGTGCCAGCAGCTCCTTAGCGGGAGCTTTAACCGGGGAGCTGTTTTTT. This encodes CASSSLAGALTGELFF. The variable domain in full, with the rest retrieved from reference TRBV7-9 and TRBJ2-2, is DTGVSQNPRHKITKRGQNVTFRCDPISEHNRLYWYRQTLGQGPEFLTYFQNEAQLEKSRLLSDRFSAERPKGSFSTLEIQRTEQGDSAMYLCASSSLAGALTGELFFGEGSRLTVL.